This TCR beta chain was sequenced in a study of CD8 T cells in Susac syndrome (dated by TCRdb to 2018 to 2020). For the wider study: The study used repertoire sequencing to test whether antigen drove CD8+ T cell activation and differentiation in Susac syndrome. Clonality of the CD8+ T cell repertoire was compared between over 10 healthy donors, around 14 Susac syndrome patients and 15 or so multiple sclerosis patients.

High-throughput TCR beta sequencing profiled peripheral blood CD8+ and CD4+ T cells from healthy donors, Susac syndrome patients and multiple sclerosis patients. The multiple sclerosis controls were treatment-naive patients who had stable or active relapsing-remitting disease and met the revised McDonald criteria. Bulk CD8+ and CD4+ T cells were purified magnetically by negative isolation, whereas CD8+ TEMRA cells were enriched by FACS. Blood was drawn into EDTA tubes, processed within 24 hours, and PBMCs were isolated by density gradient centrifugation. PBMCs intended for TCR sequencing were frozen in liquid nitrogen and were later thawed in a 37 degrees C water bath. Purity of sorted or isolated CD4+, CD8+ and CD8+ TEMRA cells was at least 90%. RNA was extracted using the RNeasy kit, and roughly 0.45 to 1 ug of the RNA was reverse transcribed with random hexamers. TCR beta CDR3 regions were amplified with the immunoSEQ multiplex PCR assay covering 54 Vbeta and 13 Jbeta segments. PCR amplification bias was corrected by using a synthetic template baseline for primer optimization and computational correction. The original methods were these. Reads were assigned to V, D and J genes according to IMGT and analyzed in immunoSEQ Analyzer, with only productive sequences retained. Clonality was computed as one minus Shannon entropy normalized by log2 of the number of productive unique sequences. For each patient and control, public and private clones were evaluated within the 100 most prevalent clones. Clones were defined as Susac-specific if absent from the healthy and MS cohorts, from 1052 published viral clones and from other ImmuneACCESS disease sequences. TCRdb reprocessed the public reads (quality trimming at Q25 with fastp, clone calling with MiXCR) and kept in-frame beta chains. CDR3 protein sequences are deduplicated, and each keeps its most common genes and DNA. The V and J calls and clone size are TCRdb's, not the authors'. The sample contains about 200,000 distinct CDR3 sequences, about 90% of them found a single time. The top ten clones comprise roughly 0.13% of the sample.

General findings and caveats noted by the study authors: The number of individuals in the TCR sequencing and HLA analysis was acknowledged as relatively small.

In the case of this clonotype: Its antigen is not yet known. The input lacks base qualities; no much larger clone sits a single base away.

CDR1 and CDR2 were assigned from the germline V gene (reference sequence) as MNHEY and SMNVEV. Between the V and J ends, shortened by 4 bases and 5 bases respectively, the junction contains 6 bases. Reading from cysteine to phenylalanine, the CDR3 counts 12 amino acids. The only DNA kept is the CDR3, 36 bases in frame from the first base. The chain was built from TRBV27 and TRBJ2-1, with the D gene uncertain. Sequencing used CD8+ T cells from PBMCs. The clonotype originates from a human donor with multiple sclerosis. Here is the DNA: TGTGCCAGCAGTTCCCGTGACAATGAGCAGTTCTTC. Translated, it reads CASSSRDNEQFF.